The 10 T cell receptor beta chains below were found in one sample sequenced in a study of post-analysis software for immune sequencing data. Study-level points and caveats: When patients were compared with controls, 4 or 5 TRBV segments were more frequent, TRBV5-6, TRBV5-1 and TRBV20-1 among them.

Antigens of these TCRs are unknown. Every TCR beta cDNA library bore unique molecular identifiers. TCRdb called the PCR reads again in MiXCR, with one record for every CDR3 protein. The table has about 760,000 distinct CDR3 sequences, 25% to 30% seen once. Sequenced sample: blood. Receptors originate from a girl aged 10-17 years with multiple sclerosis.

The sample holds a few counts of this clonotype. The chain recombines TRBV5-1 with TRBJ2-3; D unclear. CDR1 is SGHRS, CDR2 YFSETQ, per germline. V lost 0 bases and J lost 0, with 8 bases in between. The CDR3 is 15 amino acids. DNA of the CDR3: TGCGCCAGCAGCTTGGATTCCACTAGCACAGATACGCAGTATTTT. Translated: CASSLDSTSTDTQYF. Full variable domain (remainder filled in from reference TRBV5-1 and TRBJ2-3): KAGVTQTPRYLIKTRGQQVTLSCSPISGHRSVSWYQQTPGQGLQFLFEYFSETQRNKGNFPGRFSGRQFSNSRSEMNVSTLELGDSALYLCASSLDSTSTDTQYFGPGTRLTVL.

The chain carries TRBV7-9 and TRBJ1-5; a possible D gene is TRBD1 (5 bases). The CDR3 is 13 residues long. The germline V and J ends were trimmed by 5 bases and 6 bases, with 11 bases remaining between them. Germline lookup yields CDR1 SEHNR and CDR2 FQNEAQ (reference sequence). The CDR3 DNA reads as TGTGCCAGCAGCGCGGGACGGACTCAGCCCCAGCATTTT. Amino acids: CASSAGRTQPQHF. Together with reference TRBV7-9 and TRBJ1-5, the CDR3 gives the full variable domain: DTGVSQNPRHKITKRGQNVTFRCDPISEHNRLYWYRQTLGQGPEFLTYFQNEAQLEKSRLLSDRFSAERPKGSFSTLEIQRTEQGDSAMYLCASSAGRTQPQHFGDGTRLSIL.

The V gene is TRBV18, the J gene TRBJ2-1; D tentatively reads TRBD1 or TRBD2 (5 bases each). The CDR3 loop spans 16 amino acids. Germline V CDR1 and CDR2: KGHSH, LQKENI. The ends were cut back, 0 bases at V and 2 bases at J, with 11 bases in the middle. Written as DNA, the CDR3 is TGTGCCAGCTCACCACCGGGGGTTGGTCCCTACAATGAGCAGTTCTTC. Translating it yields CASSPPGVGPYNEQFF.

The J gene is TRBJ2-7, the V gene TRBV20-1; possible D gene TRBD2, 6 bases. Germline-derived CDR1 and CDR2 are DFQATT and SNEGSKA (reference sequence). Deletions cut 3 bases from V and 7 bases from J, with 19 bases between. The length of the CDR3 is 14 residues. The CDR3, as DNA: TGCAGTGCTAGTGTCGGGAGCCTGGTGAGGGAGCAGTACTTC. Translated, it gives CSASVGSLVREQYF.

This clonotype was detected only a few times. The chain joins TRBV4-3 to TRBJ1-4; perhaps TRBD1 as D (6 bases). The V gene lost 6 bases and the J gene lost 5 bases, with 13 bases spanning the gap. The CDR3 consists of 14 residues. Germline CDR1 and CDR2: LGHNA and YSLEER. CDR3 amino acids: CASRNRARNEKLFF. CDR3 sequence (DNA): TGCGCCAGCAGGAACAGGGCACGGAATGAAAAACTGTTTTTT.

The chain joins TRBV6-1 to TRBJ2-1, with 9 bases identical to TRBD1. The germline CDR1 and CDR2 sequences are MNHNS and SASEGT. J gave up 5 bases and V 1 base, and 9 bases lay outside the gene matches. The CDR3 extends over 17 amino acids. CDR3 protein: CASSEVFGTGRNNEQFF. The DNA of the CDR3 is TGTGCCAGCAGTGAAGTTTTCGGGACAGGGCGCAACAATGAGCAGTTCTTC.

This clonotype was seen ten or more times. The CDR3 bases are TGTGCCAGCAGTTACTCGAGAGCGCACGGAGTCTACTCCTACAATGAGCAGTTCTTC. Its protein product is CASSYSRAHGVYSYNEQFF. This chain joins TRBV6-5 and TRBJ2-1; D remains unclear. From germline, CDR1 is MNHEY and CDR2 SVGAGI. Trimming shortened V by 0 bases and J by 0 bases, and 18 bases separated the two germline ends. This CDR3 region has 19 residues.

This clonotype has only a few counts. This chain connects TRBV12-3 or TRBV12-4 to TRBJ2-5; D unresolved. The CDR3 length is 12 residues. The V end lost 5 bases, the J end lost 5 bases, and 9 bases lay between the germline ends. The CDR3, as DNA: TGTGCCAGCAGTCCGCGGACGGAGACCCAGTACTTC. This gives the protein CASSPRTETQYF.

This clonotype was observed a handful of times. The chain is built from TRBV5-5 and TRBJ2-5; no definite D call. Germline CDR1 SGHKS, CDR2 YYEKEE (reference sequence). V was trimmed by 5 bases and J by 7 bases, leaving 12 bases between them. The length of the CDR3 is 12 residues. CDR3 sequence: CASSFEMGTQYF. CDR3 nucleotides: TGTGCCAGCAGTTTCGAAATGGGGACCCAGTACTTC.

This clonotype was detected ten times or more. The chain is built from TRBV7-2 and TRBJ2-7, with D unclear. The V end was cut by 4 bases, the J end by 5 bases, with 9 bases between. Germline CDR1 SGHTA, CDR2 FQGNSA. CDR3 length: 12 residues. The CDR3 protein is CASSSGRNEQYF. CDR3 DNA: TGTGCCAGCAGCTCCGGGCGGAACGAGCAGTACTTC.